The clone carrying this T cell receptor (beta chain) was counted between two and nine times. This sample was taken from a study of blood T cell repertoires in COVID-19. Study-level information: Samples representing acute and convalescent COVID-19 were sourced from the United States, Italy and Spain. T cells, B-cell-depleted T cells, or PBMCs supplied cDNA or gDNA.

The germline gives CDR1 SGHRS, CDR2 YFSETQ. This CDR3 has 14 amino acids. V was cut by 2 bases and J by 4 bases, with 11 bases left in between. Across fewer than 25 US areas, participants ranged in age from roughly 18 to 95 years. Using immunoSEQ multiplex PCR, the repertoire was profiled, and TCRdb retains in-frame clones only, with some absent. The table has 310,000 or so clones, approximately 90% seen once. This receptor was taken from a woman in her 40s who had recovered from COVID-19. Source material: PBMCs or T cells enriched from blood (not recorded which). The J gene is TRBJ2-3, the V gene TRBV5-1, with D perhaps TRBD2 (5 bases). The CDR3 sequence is CASSFRDGADTQYF. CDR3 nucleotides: TGCGCCAGCAGCTTTCGGGATGGCGCAGATACGCAGTATTTT.